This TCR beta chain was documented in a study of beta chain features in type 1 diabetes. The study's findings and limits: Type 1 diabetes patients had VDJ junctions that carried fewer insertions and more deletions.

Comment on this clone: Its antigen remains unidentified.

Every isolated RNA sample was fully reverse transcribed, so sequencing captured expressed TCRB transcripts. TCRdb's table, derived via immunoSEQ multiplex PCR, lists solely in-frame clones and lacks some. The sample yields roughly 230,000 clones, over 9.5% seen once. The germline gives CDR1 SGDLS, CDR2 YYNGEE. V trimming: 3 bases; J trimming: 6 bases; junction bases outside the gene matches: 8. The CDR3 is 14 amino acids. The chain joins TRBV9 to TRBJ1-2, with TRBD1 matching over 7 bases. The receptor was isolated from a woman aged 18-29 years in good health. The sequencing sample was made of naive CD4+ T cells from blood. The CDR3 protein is CASSAHTGADGYTF. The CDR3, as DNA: TGTGCCAGCAGCGCCCATACAGGGGCTGATGGCTACACCTTC. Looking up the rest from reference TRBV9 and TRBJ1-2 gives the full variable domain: DSGVTQTPKHLITATGQRVTLRCSPRSGDLSVYWYQQSLDQGLQFLIQYYNGEERAKGNILERFSAQQFPDLHSELNLSSLELGDSALYFCASSAHTGADGYTFGSGTRLTVV.